This TCR beta chain derives from a study of T-cell reconstitution after alpha-beta-depleted transplantation in children. This clonotype has a count of ten or more. Germline assignment: CDR1 LGHNA and CDR2 YSLEER. The CDR3 totals 13 residues. V was cut by 1 base and J by 8 bases, with 9 bases left in between. This sample's TCRbeta library carried unique molecular identifier barcodes. Using its own MiXCR run on the PCR reads, TCRdb lists one record per CDR3 protein. The profile covers around 500,000 distinct CDR3 sequences, with 12% appearing a single time and 4.5% to 6% taken by the ten largest. The chain carries TRBV4-3 and TRBJ2-4; D ambiguous. The sequences come from PBMCs from the stem cell graft donor, collected from the stem cell graft. The sequence derives from a human donor who donated a stem cell graft to a child with combined immunodeficiency. The CDR3 sequence is CASSQVLSDIQYF. The CDR3 DNA reads as TGCGCCAGCAGCCAAGTCCTGAGTGACATTCAGTACTTC.